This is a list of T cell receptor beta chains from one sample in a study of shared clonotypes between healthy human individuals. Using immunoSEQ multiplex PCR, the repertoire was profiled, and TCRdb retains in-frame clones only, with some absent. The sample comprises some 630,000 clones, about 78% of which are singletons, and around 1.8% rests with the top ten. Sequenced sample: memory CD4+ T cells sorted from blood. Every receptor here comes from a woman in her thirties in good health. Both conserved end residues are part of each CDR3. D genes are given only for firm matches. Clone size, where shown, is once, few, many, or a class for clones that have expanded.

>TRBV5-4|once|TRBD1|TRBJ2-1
TGTGCCAGCAGCACCGGGACAGGGAGGAATGAGCAGTTCTTC
CASSTGTGRNEQFF
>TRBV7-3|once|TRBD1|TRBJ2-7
TGTGCCAGCAGCCAGGGGGCGGAGAGGGAGCAGTACTTC
CASSQGAEREQYF
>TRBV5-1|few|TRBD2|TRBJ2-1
TGCGCCAGCAGCTGGGCCCCTAGCGGGGGATACAATGAGCAGTTCTTC
CASSWAPSGGYNEQFF
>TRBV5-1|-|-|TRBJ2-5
TGCGCCAGCAGCTTGGGAGGGCCCGGCGAGACCCAGTACTTC
CASSLGGPGETQYF
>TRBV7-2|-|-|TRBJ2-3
TGTGCCAGCAGCCCGGATGTTGATACGCAGTATTTT
CASSPDVDTQYF
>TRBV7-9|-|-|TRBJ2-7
TGTGCCAGCAGCCCTAACTTTGTCTACGAGCAGTACTTC
CASSPNFVYEQYF
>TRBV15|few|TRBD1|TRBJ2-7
TGTGCCACCAGCAGAGGGACAGGCTCTTCCTACGAGCAGTACTTC
CATSRGTGSSYEQYF
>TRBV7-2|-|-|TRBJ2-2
TGTGCCAGCAGCTCCTACAATGACGGGGAGCTGTTTTTT
CASSSYNDGELFF
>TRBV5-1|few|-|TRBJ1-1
TGCGCCAGCAGCTTGGCAGGTGGAAGACGGAACACTGAAGCTTTCTTT
CASSLAGGRRNTEAFF
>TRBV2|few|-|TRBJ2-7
TGTGCCAGCAGTGATGCGCCGTCCTACGAGCAGTACTTC
CASSDAPSYEQYF
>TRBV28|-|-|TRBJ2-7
TGTGCCAGCAGTTTACAGGGCCCCCCCTACGAGCAGTACTTC
CASSLQGPPYEQYF
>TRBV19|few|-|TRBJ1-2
TGTGCCAGTAGGATGCAGGGAGGTTTTGGCTACACCTTC
CASRMQGGFGYTF
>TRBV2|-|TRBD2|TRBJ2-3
TGTGCCAGCAGTCCTCGGACTAGCGGTTTGTTTACGCAGTATTTT
CASSPRTSGLFTQYF
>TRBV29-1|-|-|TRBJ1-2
TGCAGCGTTGAGACCCACGGACGGAGTACCTATGGCTACACCTTC
CSVETHGRSTYGYTF
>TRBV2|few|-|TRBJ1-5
TGTGCCAGCAGCCGACTCAATAGCAATCAGCCCCAGCATTTT
CASSRLNSNQPQHF
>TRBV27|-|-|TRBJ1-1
TGTGCCAGCAGTTTATTGGTGAACACTGAAGCTTTCTTT
CASSLLVNTEAFF
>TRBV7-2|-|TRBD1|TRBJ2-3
TGTGCCAGCACCCTATCACAGGGGAATACGCAGTATTTT
CASTLSQGNTQYF
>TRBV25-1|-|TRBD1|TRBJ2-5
TGTGCCAGCACCGGAGGCGGACAGGGCACAGAGACCCAGTACTTC
CASTGGGQGTETQYF
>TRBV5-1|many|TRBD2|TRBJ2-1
TGCGCCAGCAGCTTATCTAGCGGGTCCTACAATGAGCAGTTCTTC
CASSLSSGSYNEQFF
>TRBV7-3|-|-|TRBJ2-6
TGTGCCAGCAGCTTAACGGTAGAACCTGGGGCCAACGTCCTGACTTTC
CASSLTVEPGANVLTF
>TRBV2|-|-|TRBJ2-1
TGTGCCAGCGCCGGGACAACATACAATGAGCAGTTCTTC
CASAGTTYNEQFF
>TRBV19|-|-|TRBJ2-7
TGTGCCAGTAGCGAGGCCTTCGAGCAGTACTTC
CASSEAFEQYF
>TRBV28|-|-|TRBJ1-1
TGTGCCAGCAGTTTACCGGGGAACACTGAAGCTTTCTTT
CASSLPGNTEAFF
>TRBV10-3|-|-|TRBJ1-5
TGTGCCATCAGCCCGACAGGCAGCAATCAGCCCCAGCATTTT
CAISPTGSNQPQHF